Following are 15 T cell receptor gamma chains from one sample sequenced in a study of Vδ1+ human thymocytes. Study conclusions and caveats: Thymic TRG and TRD repertoires appeared highly polyclonal.

The antigens for these receptors are not known. RNA was extracted from the cells and then reverse transcribed. The CDR3 regions were amplified by multiplex PCR from V-gene primers to a constant-region primer. TCRdb redid the clone calls on the multiplex PCR reads with CATT. The sample includes about 36,000 gamma-chain clones, roughly 21% of them seen just once. Sequencing input: Vdelta1+ gamma-delta thymocytes from the thymus. Subset noted: FACS-sorted CD3+ TCRalphabeta- TCRVdelta1+ TCRVdelta2- thymocytes. The source is a girl in the first two years of life who had congenital heart surgery.

To note about this clone: One end of the junction is discordant with germline, which a read error may explain. Other DNA variants within this sample encode the same CDR3. This sequence joins TRGV8 and TRGJP2. Germline V gives CDR1 VENAVY, CDR2 YDSYNSRV. The CDR3 totals 12 residues. This chain's CDR3 is CATWGRDWIKTF. The CDR3 nucleotides read TGTGCCACGTGGGGACGTGATTGGATCAAGACGTTT.

As regards this clone: The TCRdb record carries a much larger clone's protein, which differs from this DNA's translation at residue 7; a read error is the likely cause, and the protein listed here is the DNA translation. The chain links TRGV8 to TRGJ1 or TRGJ2. This CDR3 spans 11 amino acids. CDR1 is VENAVY and CDR2 is YDSYNSRV in the germline V gene. The CDR3 protein is CATWTYHKKLF. CDR3 coding DNA: TGTGCCACCTGGACTTATCATAAGAAACTCTTT.

This clone was detected only a few times. The sample holds other DNA sequences that translate to the same CDR3. This chain uses TRGV4 with TRGJP2. The CDR3 length is 13 residues. V was pared by 3 bases and J by 5 bases, with 3 bases of the junction left unmatched. Germline V gives CDR1 EGSTGY, CDR2 YDSYTSSV. CDR3 protein: CATWDSSDWIKTF. CDR3 DNA sequence: TGTGCCACCTGGGATTCGAGTGATTGGATCAAGACGTTT.

There are a few counts of this clone. The V call is TRGV3, the J call TRGJ1 or TRGJ2. With V trimmed by 0 bases and J by 11 bases, 4 bases remained unmatched. The CDR3 totals 11 residues. Germline-derived CDR1 and CDR2 are VTNTFY and YDVSTARD (reference sequence). CDR3 residues: CATWDRQQKLF. Written as DNA, the CDR3 is TGTGCCACCTGGGACAGGCAGCAGAAACTCTTT.

This clone showed up just a few times. The gene calls are TRGV9 and TRGJ1 or TRGJ2. CDR1 GITISATS and CDR2 ISYDGTV come from the germline V gene (reference sequence). The CDR3 is 15 amino acids. The junction had 14 bases not matched to a gene; V was cut back by 4 bases and J by 5 bases. This chain's CDR3 is CALWEIRWVHYKKLF. DNA of the CDR3: TGTGCCTTGTGGGAAATACGATGGGTGCATTATAAGAAACTCTTT.

Only a few counts were recorded for this clone. This rearrangement joins TRGV5 to TRGJ1 or TRGJ2. Losses at the gene ends were 0 bases for V and 2 bases for J; bases not matched to a gene: 4. This CDR3 comprises 14 residues. Germline V gene data show CDR1 as VINAFY and CDR2 as YDVSNSKD. The CDR3 reads CATWDRLDYYKKLF. The CDR3 coding sequence is TGTGCCACCTGGGACAGGTTAGATTATTATAAGAAACTCTTT.

This clone was seen more than once but under ten times. TCRdb assigns this DNA the protein of a much larger clone, which departs from its translation at residue 4; this likely reflects a read error, and the protein shown comes from translating the DNA. V is TRGV4 and J is TRGJ1 or TRGJ2. Germline CDR1 reads EGSTGY; CDR2 reads YDSYTSSV. The CDR3 runs to 11 residues. V dropped 7 bases and J dropped 4; count of bases not matched to a gene: 4. The CDR3 DNA sequence: TGTGCCACCTGTGGCTATTATAAGAAACTCTTT. Translated: CATCGYYKKLF.

This clone was seen only a few times. The chain combines TRGV8 with TRGJP2. The J segment lost 5 bases and the V segment lost 6 bases, leaving 9 bases of the junction unmatched. The CDR3 contains 14 residues. The germline V gene encodes CDR1 VENAVY and CDR2 YDSYNSRV. The CDR3: CATWTQGSDWIKTF. For the CDR3, the DNA is TGTGCCACCTGGACTCAAGGGAGTGATTGGATCAAGACGTTT.

By frequency in the sample, this clone is medium-sized (0.01 to 0.1%). Other nucleotide sequences in the sample specify the same CDR3. The rearrangement links TRGV3 to TRGJ1 or TRGJ2. CDR1 is VTNTFY and CDR2 is YDVSTARD in the germline V gene (reference sequence). Trimming cost V 0 bases and J 4 bases; bases outside gene matches: 3. This CDR3 has 13 amino acids. CDR3: CATWDRRYYKKLF. DNA of the CDR3: TGTGCCACCTGGGACAGGCGGTATTATAAGAAACTCTTT.

This clone was counted only a few times. Within the sample, other DNA sequences also encode this same CDR3. This chain joins TRGV2 and TRGJP2. Germline-derived CDR1 and CDR2 are EGSNGY and YDSYNSKV. V shed 1 base, J shed 5 bases, and the junction held 4 bases outside the gene matches. The CDR3 totals 14 residues. CDR3 DNA: TGTGCCACCTGGGACGGAGGGAGTGATTGGATCAAGACGTTT. Translating gives CATWDGGSDWIKTF.

The chain employs TRGV5 and TRGJP1. Germline assignment: CDR1 VINAFY and CDR2 YDVSNSKD. With 2 bases clipped from V and 4 bases from J, the junction kept 4 bases outside the gene matches. The CDR3 has 14 amino acids. Here the CDR3 DNA reads TGTGCCACCTGGGACAAGGACACTGGTTGGTTCAAGATATTT. As protein: CATWDKDTGWFKIF.

The V gene is TRGV5, the J gene TRGJ1 or TRGJ2. The CDR3 extends over 14 amino acids. The germline V gene encodes CDR1 VINAFY and CDR2 YDVSNSKD. J lost 8 bases, V lost 0 bases, and 10 bases had no gene match. The CDR3 region is CATWDRRGVDKKLF. DNA of the CDR3: TGTGCCACCTGGGACAGGCGAGGTGTCGATAAGAAACTCTTT.

Comments on this clone: Other DNA sequences in the sample encode the same CDR3. The V and J genes are TRGV4 and TRGJ1 or TRGJ2. The germline CDR1 and CDR2 sequences are EGSTGY and YDSYTSSV. CDR3 length: 13 residues. J gave up 4 bases and V 2 bases, and 5 bases lay outside the gene matches. In DNA form, the CDR3 reads TGTGCCACCTGGGATGTAGCGTATTATAAGAAACTCTTT. It yields the protein CATWDVAYYKKLF.

The table lists this clone with many counts. Other DNA sequences of this sample code for an identical CDR3. The J gene is TRGJ1 or TRGJ2, the V gene TRGV3. CDR3 size: 13 residues. The V gene's germline CDR1 is VTNTFY and CDR2 YDVSTARD (reference sequence). With 0 bases clipped from V and 6 bases from J, the junction kept 5 bases outside the gene matches. This CDR3 is CATWDRPSYKKLF. The CDR3 DNA follows: TGTGCCACCTGGGACAGGCCGAGTTATAAGAAACTCTTT.

The V and J genes are TRGV2 and TRGJ1 or TRGJ2. The germline gives CDR1 EGSNGY, CDR2 YDSYNSKV. The CDR3 runs to 14 residues. V dropped 2 bases and J dropped 3; count of bases not matched to a gene: 7. CDR3 amino acids: CATWDAFPYYKKLF. CDR3 nucleotide sequence: TGTGCCACCTGGGACGCGTTCCCTTATTATAAGAAACTCTTT.